The 14 T cell receptor beta chains below were found in one sample sequenced in a study of CD4 and CD8 cells across lung adenocarcinoma regions. One entry per CDR3 protein, called by TCRdb with MiXCR from the PCR reads. The table has roughly 10,000 distinct CDR3 sequences, about half seen once; the top ten hold around 18%. Source material: CD4+ T cells from the margin of a lung tumor. These receptors all come from a male donor with lung adenocarcinoma. The CD4 and CD8 labels of this study may be unreliable.

CDR3: CAISPGVALLNTEAFF. DNA for the CDR3: TGTGCCATCAGCCCAGGGGTCGCCCTTTTGAACACTGAAGCTTTCTTT. The V and J genes are TRBV10-3 and TRBJ1-1; maybe TRBD1 (6 bases). Trimming took off 6 bases at V and 0 bases at J, with 17 bases between the two ends. Germline V gene data show CDR1 as ENHRY and CDR2 as SYGVKD. This CDR3 is built from 16 residues.

In this sample, this clonotype is medium-sized. A read error is possible here, since a much larger clone lies one base away. The chain joins TRBV6-5 to TRBJ2-1, with TRBD2 as a possible D gene (5 bases). The V end lost 6 bases, the J end lost 13 bases, and 28 bases lay between the germline ends. Germline assignment: CDR1 MNHEY and CDR2 SVGAGI. The CDR3 is 16 amino acids. The CDR3 coding sequence is TGTGCCAGCAGGGCGGAGGCAAATACGTACCAAGAGACCCAGTTCTTC. Encoded protein: CASRAEANTYQETQFF.

This clonotype has a count of ten or more. V and J are TRBV25-1 and TRBJ1-6; TRBD1 matches 7 bases. CDR1 and CDR2 from the germline V gene are MGHDK and SYGVNS. There are 15 residues in the CDR3. The trim removed 4 bases at V and 9 bases at J, leaving 9 bases unmatched. CDR3 in DNA: TGTGCCAGCAGTGCCACGGACAGGTTACTTTCACCCCTCCACTTT. Protein product: CASSATDRLLSPLHF.

This rearrangement joins TRBV6-1 to TRBJ2-5; weak D call: TRBD1 (5 bases). TRBJ2-7 explains the end of the DNA better; the J call may be wrong. Germline V CDR1 and CDR2: MNHNS, SASEGT. This CDR3 has 13 amino acids. CDR3 sequence (DNA): TGTGCCAGCAGCCCCCGGACAAACTACGAGCAGTACTTC. Protein sequence: CASSPRTNYEQYF.

J is TRBJ1-5 and V is TRBV28, with D tentatively TRBD1 (5 bases). Per germline, CDR1 MDHEN and CDR2 SYDVKM. The CDR3 spans 16 residues. Trimming removed 2 bases from V and 0 bases from J, with 11 bases in between. The DNA for the CDR3 is TGTGCCAGCAGTTTAGGGTACGGACATAGCAATCAGCCCCAGCATTTT. The encoded protein is CASSLGYGHSNQPQHF. Using reference TRBV28 and TRBJ1-5 for the parts outside the CDR3, the full variable domain is DVKVTQSSRYLVKRTGEKVFLECVQDMDHENMFWYRQDPGLGLRLIYFSYDVKMKEKGDIPEGYSVSREKKERFSLILESASTNQTSMYLCASSLGYGHSNQPQHFGDGTRLSIL.

The V and J genes are TRBV6-1 and TRBJ2-4; 8 positions agree with TRBD2. CDR3 length equals 13 residues. With 2 bases clipped from V and 6 bases from J, the junction kept 0 bases outside the gene matches. In germline, CDR1 is MNHNS, CDR2 SASEGT. CDR3 DNA sequence: TGTGCCAGCAGTGAACGGGAGGGAAACATTCAGTACTTC. As protein: CASSEREGNIQYF.

The chain uses TRBV12-3 or TRBV12-4 and TRBJ2-1; the D gene is possibly TRBD2 (6 bases). The CDR3 has 14 amino acids. Trimming took off 0 bases at V and 8 bases at J, with 11 bases between the two ends. The CDR3 loop reads CASSLAGGRDEQFF. The CDR3, as DNA: TGTGCCAGCAGTTTAGCGGGAGGCCGGGATGAGCAGTTCTTC.

Points on this clonotype: One end of the junction is discordant with germline, which a read error may explain. The CDR3 sequence: CVSGPGATDIQYF. As DNA, the CDR3 is TGTGTCTCGGGGCCAGGAGCCACAGACATTCAGTATTTC. The V and J genes are TRBV27 and TRBJ2-4, with D perhaps being TRBD1 or TRBD2 (5 bases each). Per the germline V gene, CDR1 is MNHEY and CDR2 is SMNVEV (reference sequence). CDR3 length equals 13 residues.

The chain recombines TRBV27 with TRBJ2-1; D is possibly TRBD2 (6 bases). This CDR3 is 14 amino acids long. Germline V gene sequence: CDR1 MNHEY, CDR2 SMNVEV (reference sequence). Trimming stripped 7 bases from V and 7 bases from J, with 17 bases between. CDR3 DNA: TGTGCCAGCAATGCGGGGCCGTGGGGGAATGAGCAGTTCTTC. Translation: CASNAGPWGNEQFF.

The rearrangement links TRBV11-3 to TRBJ2-3, with TRBD2 matching over 7 bases. The DNA end is a closer match to TRBJ2-5, so the J assignment may be wrong. The CDR3 extends over 15 amino acids. Germline CDR1 reads SGHNT; CDR2 reads YENEEA. DNA of the CDR3: TGTGCCAGCAGCACCCGAGACACGGGAGGAGAGACCCAGTACTTC. This translates into CASSTRDTGGETQYF.

This clonotype came up a few times. The rearrangement uses TRBV6-1 and TRBJ2-1; possibly TRBD2 for D (6 bases). The CDR3 has 15 amino acids. Germline V gene data show CDR1 as MNHNS and CDR2 as SASEGT. The V end was cut by 7 bases, the J end by 0 bases, with 13 bases between. The CDR3 DNA sequence: TGTGCCAGCACCCTAGGAGCGGGCTCCTACAATGAGCAGTTCTTC. Encoded protein: CASTLGAGSYNEQFF.

This clonotype was counted a single time. The chain is built from TRBV7-2 and TRBJ2-5, with TRBD2 matching over 7 bases. Looked up from germline, CDR1 is SGHTA and CDR2 is FQGNSA. V dropped 5 bases and J dropped 11; count of bases not matched to a gene: 17. This CDR3 comprises 15 residues. DNA for the CDR3: TGTGCCAGCAGCGCGGGACTAACCCTACCCGGGGGGCAGTACTTC. Its protein is CASSAGLTLPGGQYF.

This clonotype has ten or more counts. The CDR3 end shows no conserved phenylalanine or tryptophan, and so a read error is likely. The DNA is omitted, as the CDR3 cannot be located on it reliably, and the CDR3 follows TCRdb's listing. This chain links TRBV6-1 with TRBJ2-1; no check of the table's D call, TRBD2, against the DNA was made. Germline CDR1 and CDR2: MNHNS and SASEGT. 8 amino acids form the CDR3, both terminal residues included. The CDR3 spells CASSETSG.

This clonotype is labeled as medium-sized. This chain uses TRBV6-1 with TRBJ2-5; 7 nucleotides match TRBD2. The assigned J gene may be wrong: the sequence end matches TRBJ2-7 better. Germline V gene sequence: CDR1 MNHNS, CDR2 SASEGT. This CDR3 is built from 16 residues. CDR3 amino acids: CASSEAWGGTVAEQYF. In DNA form, the CDR3 reads TGTGCCAGCAGTGAAGCGTGGGGGGGAACCGTTGCCGAGCAGTACTTC.